This T cell receptor (beta chain) was captured by sequencing in a study of T-cell memory formation after mild COVID-19 (dated by TCRdb to about 2021). With regard to the full study: TCR sequence clusters from the two donors were largely donor specific. In two donors, T-cell clones that expanded and contracted after mild COVID-19 were followed by sequencing TCRalpha and TCRbeta repertoires longitudinally. Two young, previously healthy adult volunteers, one female and one male, were included in the cohort. Study-wide conclusions, independent of this receptor: Clones that contracted from day 15 to 85 showed balanced CD4/CD8 phenotypes, whereas a second wave of clones that expanded from day 15 to 37 leaned towards CD4+. The study included only a couple of mild cases, and larger cohorts that include severe cases with pre-infection samples were judged to be necessary. SARS-CoV-2 specificity of the second-wave clones peaking on day 37 was not confirmed. Contracting CD4+ clones appeared mostly in the CM and EM memory subsets, whereas CD8+ clones were enriched in EMRA. Some responding clones were found in pre-infection memory, which suggests that pre-existing cross-reactive memory T cells took part in the SARS-CoV-2 response.

Data came from an Illumina NovaSeq 6000. cDNA libraries for TCRalpha and TCRbeta were prepared by 5'RACE using constant-segment primers, with sample barcodes and unique molecular identifiers added. RNA was extracted from every sample with Trizol reagent. Library amplification was performed in two PCR steps, and a second sample barcode and Illumina TruSeq adapters were introduced in the second step. The libraries were sequenced on an Illumina NovaSeq using 2 x 150 bp paired-end reads. The study's processing was this. Reads were demultiplexed and collapsed into UMI-guided consensus sequences with migec v1.2.7. With mixcr v2.1.11, UMI consensuses were aligned to TRA and TRB V and J templates and assembled into clonotypes. A clonotype was counted as expanded or contracted only if both edgeR and NoisET called the change significant, with noise models trained on biological replicates. For edgeR calls, a false discovery rate-adjusted p below 0.01 and a log2 fold-change threshold of 1 were applied. PCA with hierarchical clustering of max-normalized trajectories of the 1000 most abundant clonotypes was used as exploratory dynamics analysis. Each responding clone was given a CD4 or CD8 phenotype based on the CD4+ and CD8+ repertoires, which had been sequenced separately. TCRdb cleaned the public reads at Q25 with fastp, built clones with MiXCR and kept in-frame beta chains. CDR3 protein duplicates are merged, each entry listing the most common genes and DNA. For this entry, the V and J calls and clone size follow TCRdb and not the study's own pipeline. The sample table lists tens of thousands of distinct CDR3 sequences, about 30% of them with a count of one. The ten largest clones take up approximately 39% of the sample.

Ficoll-Paque density gradient centrifugation was the method used to isolate PBMCs. This clonotype was seen repeatedly, ten times or more. Its specific antigen is unknown. No base quality values were provided; no much bigger clone lies one nucleotide off. The CDR3 sequence holds 11 residues, the cysteine and phenylalanine included. Kept here is only the CDR3 DNA, which spans 33 bases and is read in frame from base 1. The TCR originated in a man aged 18 to 35 who had mild COVID-19 (a few samples of this study predate the infection). The sample titles of this study are shuffled in the database, so cell type and time point are left out; the donor was told from shared clones. The rearrangement combines TRBV12-1 with TRBJ1-1. TRBV12-1 is recorded as a pseudogene. The specimen sequenced was PBMCs or a T cell subset sorted from them (not recorded which). The CDR3 protein sequence reads: CASSFATEAFF. The DNA is as follows: TGTGCCAGCAGCTTTGCCACTGAAGCTTTCTTT.